The 16 T cell receptor beta chains in this list originate from one sample, sequenced in a study of blood T cell repertoires in COVID-19. Using immunoSEQ multiplex PCR, the repertoire was profiled, and TCRdb retains in-frame clones only, with some absent. This table has approximately 210,000 clones, less than 90% appearing once. The material sequenced was peripheral blood. The receptors were sampled from a woman over 75 with COVID-19, enrolled during active disease.

This clone was found once. In nucleotides, the CDR3 is TGTGCCAGCAGCTTAGCGAGGGAGGGCCGGCCCCAGCATTTT. It yields the protein CASSLAREGRPQHF. V is TRBV7-2 and J is TRBJ1-5; D gene uncertain. Germline V lookup: CDR1 SGHTA, CDR2 FQGNSA. This CDR3 has 14 residues. Trimming took 0 bases from V and 9 from J, leaving 12 bases between them.

The rearrangement uses TRBV7-9 and TRBJ2-1, with 9 bases aligning to TRBD2. CDR1 and CDR2 from the germline V gene are SEHNR and FQNEAQ (reference sequence). Unmatched junction bases numbered 7, after V lost 5 bases and J lost 5 bases. The CDR3 extends over 15 amino acids. In nucleotides, the CDR3 is TGTGCCAGCAGCCCGCGGGGGGGCCAGAACAATGAGCAGTTCTTC. Translated, it gives CASSPRGGQNNEQFF.

The chain recombines TRBV4-1 with TRBJ1-5; D uncertain. Germline V gene lookup returns CDR1 MGHRA and CDR2 YSYEKL. The CDR3 runs 15 residues. Trimming pared 0 bases from V and 5 bases from J, leaving 11 bases between. The CDR3, as DNA: TGCGCCAGCAGCCAAGAAACGGGGTGGTATCAGCCCCAGCATTTT. It encodes CASSQETGWYQPQHF.

The chain recombines TRBV6-5 with TRBJ1-1; 10 nucleotides match TRBD1. V lost 8 bases and J lost 4; bases outside the gene matches: 7. The CDR3 length is 14 residues. The germline V gene encodes CDR1 MNHEY and CDR2 SVGAGI. The CDR3 DNA follows: TGTGCCAGCGGCAAGGACAGGGGGATCACTGAAGCTTTCTTT. Its translation: CASGKDRGITEAFF.

V and J are TRBV18 and TRBJ2-3; 7 nucleotides match TRBD1. Germline CDR1 and CDR2: KGHSH and LQKENI. V lost 6 bases to trimming and J lost 6 bases; unmatched junction nucleotides: 9. The CDR3 loop spans 14 amino acids. The CDR3 bases are TGTGCCAGCTCCCTTGACAGGGTCAAGGATACGCAGTATTTT. Protein sequence: CASSLDRVKDTQYF.

V and J are TRBV18 and TRBJ1-4; weak D call: TRBD1 (5 bases). The ends were cut back, 3 bases at V and 7 bases at J, with 12 bases in the middle. The germline V gene has CDR1 KGHSH and CDR2 LQKENI. The length of the CDR3 is 14 residues. In DNA form, the CDR3 reads TGTGCCAGCTCACCTCAGACAGCTACTGAAAAACTGTTTTTT. It is translated as CASSPQTATEKLFF.

The chain uses TRBV6-5 and TRBJ2-5; weak D call: TRBD1 (6 bases). Germline loops: CDR1 MNHEY, CDR2 SVGAGI. The CDR3 runs 14 residues. V lost 6 bases to trimming and J lost 5 bases, with 16 bases between them. The CDR3 loop reads CASRPNRAIETQYF. The CDR3 nucleotides read TGTGCCAGCAGACCGAACAGGGCTATCGAGACCCAGTACTTC.

The CDR3 DNA is TGTGCCACCAGTGAACCCGGGAGCTCGAGGGGCTACACCTTC. It specifies CATSEPGSSRGYTF. V is TRBV24-1 and J is TRBJ1-2; D not resolved. The germline V and J ends were trimmed by 4 bases and 8 bases, with 16 bases remaining between them. The germline gives CDR1 KGHDR, CDR2 SFDVKD. The CDR3 consists of 14 residues.

The chain combines TRBV6-7 with TRBJ1-5, with D unresolved. TRBV6-7 is filed as an ORF, its function uncertain. This CDR3 region has 13 residues. The V and J ends lost 2 bases and 6 bases respectively, with 8 bases between them. CDR3: CASSYGSGQPQHF. DNA of the CDR3: TGTGCCAGCAGTTACGGATCGGGTCAGCCCCAGCATTTT.

V usage is TRBV2 and J usage is TRBJ2-7, with D maybe TRBD1 (5 bases). The CDR3 runs to 14 residues. The V gene's germline CDR1 is SNHLY and CDR2 FYNNEI. With 5 bases removed from V and 0 bases from J, the gap between germline ends came to 11 bases. The CDR3 region has the DNA TGTGCCAGCAGTTACAGACAGAGCTCCTACGAGCAGTACTTC. It yields the protein CASSYRQSSYEQYF.

The chain carries TRBV7-3 and TRBJ2-3; 10 nucleotides line up with TRBD2. The CDR3 covers 18 residues. Germline loops: CDR1 SGHTA, CDR2 FQGTGA. V shed 2 bases and J 0 bases; nucleotides not matched to a gene: 8. CDR3 region: CASSLWLAGVTSTDTQYF. DNA for the CDR3: TGTGCCAGCAGCTTATGGCTAGCGGGGGTTACTAGCACAGATACGCAGTATTTT.

J is TRBJ1-2 and V is TRBV28; D ambiguous. Germline V gene data show CDR1 as MDHEN and CDR2 as SYDVKM. Trimming left V 2 bases short and J 3 bases short, with 13 bases between. The CDR3 has 15 residues. CDR3 protein: CASSLLGQTYYGYTF. CDR3 bases: TGTGCCAGCAGTTTACTTGGGCAGACCTACTATGGCTACACCTTC.

V is TRBV7-9 and J is TRBJ2-1, with 14 positions matching TRBD2. This CDR3 is built from 19 residues. Germline loops: CDR1 SEHNR, CDR2 FQNEAQ (reference sequence). V dropped 8 bases and J dropped 4; count of bases not matched to a gene: 16. The CDR3 sequence: CASGGGLAGGQREYNEQFF. CDR3 coding DNA: TGTGCCAGCGGCGGTGGACTAGCGGGGGGTCAAAGGGAGTACAATGAGCAGTTCTTC.

The gene calls are TRBV14 and TRBJ2-1, with TRBD2 matching 7 bases. V shed 0 bases and J 8 bases; nucleotides not matched to a gene: 7. The CDR3 length is 15 residues. CDR1 and CDR2 from the germline V gene are SGHDN and FVKESK. The CDR3 region has the DNA TGTGCCAGCAGCCAAGATCAAGCGGGGCTGGATGAGCAGTTCTTC. This gives the protein CASSQDQAGLDEQFF.

The chain links TRBV19 to TRBJ2-1; 8 bases align to TRBD2. Germline CDR1 reads LNHDA; CDR2 reads SQIVND (reference sequence). The CDR3 consists of 14 residues. V was clipped by 5 bases and J by 5 bases; unmatched bases: 5. CDR3 DNA: TGTGCCAGTAGTCTTCTTAGCGGGGACAATGAGCAGTTCTTC. Encoded protein: CASSLLSGDNEQFF.

This chain connects TRBV18 to TRBJ1-2; 7 positions match TRBD1. The germline V gene encodes CDR1 KGHSH and CDR2 LQKENI. CDR3 size: 13 residues. Trimming at V came to 6 bases and at J to 2 bases, leaving 3 bases not matched to a gene. As DNA, the CDR3 is TGTGCCAGCTCCATGGACAGGAACTATGGCTACACCTTC. This sequence encodes CASSMDRNYGYTF.